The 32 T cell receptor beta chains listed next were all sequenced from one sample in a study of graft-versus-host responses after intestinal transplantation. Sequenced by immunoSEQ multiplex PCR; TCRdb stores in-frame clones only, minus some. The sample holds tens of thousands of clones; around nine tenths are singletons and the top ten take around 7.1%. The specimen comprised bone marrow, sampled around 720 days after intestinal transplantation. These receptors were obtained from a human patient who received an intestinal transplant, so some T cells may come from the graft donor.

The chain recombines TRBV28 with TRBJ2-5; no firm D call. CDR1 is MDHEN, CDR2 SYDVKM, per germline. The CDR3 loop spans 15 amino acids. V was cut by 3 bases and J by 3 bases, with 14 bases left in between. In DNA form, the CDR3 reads TGTGCCAGCAGTTTTGGGCAGGAGACTGAAGAGACCCAGTACTTC. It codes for CASSFGQETEETQYF.

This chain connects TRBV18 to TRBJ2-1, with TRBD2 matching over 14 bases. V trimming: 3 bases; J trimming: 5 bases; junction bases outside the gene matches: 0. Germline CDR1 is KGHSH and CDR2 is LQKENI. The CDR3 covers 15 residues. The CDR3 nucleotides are TGTGCCAGCTCACCGGGACTAGCGGGGGACAATGAGCAGTTCTTC. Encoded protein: CASSPGLAGDNEQFF.

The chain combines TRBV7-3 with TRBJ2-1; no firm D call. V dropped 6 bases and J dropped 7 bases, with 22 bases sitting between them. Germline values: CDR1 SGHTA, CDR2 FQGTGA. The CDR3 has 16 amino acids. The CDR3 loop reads CASSSLEGPKRNEQFF. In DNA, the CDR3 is TGTGCCAGCAGTTCCTTAGAAGGACCCAAGAGGAATGAGCAGTTCTTC.

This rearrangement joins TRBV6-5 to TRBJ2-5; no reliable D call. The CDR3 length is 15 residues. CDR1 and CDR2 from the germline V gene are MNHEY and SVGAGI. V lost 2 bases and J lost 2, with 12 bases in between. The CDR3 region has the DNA TGTGCCAGCAGTTACCATCGGCGGAGACAAGAGACCCAGTACTTC. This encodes CASSYHRRRQETQYF.

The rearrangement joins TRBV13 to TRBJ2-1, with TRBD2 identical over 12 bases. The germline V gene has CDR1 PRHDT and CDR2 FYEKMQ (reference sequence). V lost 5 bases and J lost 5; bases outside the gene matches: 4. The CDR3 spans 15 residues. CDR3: CASSGRTSGNNEQFF. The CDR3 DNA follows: TGTGCCAGCAGCGGGCGGACTAGCGGGAACAATGAGCAGTTCTTC.

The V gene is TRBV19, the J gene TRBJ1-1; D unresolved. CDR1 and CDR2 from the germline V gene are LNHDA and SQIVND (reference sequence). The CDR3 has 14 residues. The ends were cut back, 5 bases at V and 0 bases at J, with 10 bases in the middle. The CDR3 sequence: CASSGTVLNTEAFF. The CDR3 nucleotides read TGTGCCAGTAGTGGTACGGTACTGAACACTGAAGCTTTCTTT.

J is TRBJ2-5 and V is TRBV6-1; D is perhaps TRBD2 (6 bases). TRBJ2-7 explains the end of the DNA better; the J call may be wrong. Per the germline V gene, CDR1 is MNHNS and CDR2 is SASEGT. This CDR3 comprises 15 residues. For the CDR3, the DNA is TGTGCCAGCTTACTTACTAGCACTCCCTCCTACGAGCAGTACTTC. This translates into CASLLTSTPSYEQYF.

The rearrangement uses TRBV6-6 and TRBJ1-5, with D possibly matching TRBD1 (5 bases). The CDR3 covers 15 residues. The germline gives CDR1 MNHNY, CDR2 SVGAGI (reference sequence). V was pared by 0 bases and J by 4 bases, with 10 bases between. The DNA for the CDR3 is TGTGCCAGCAGTTACTCTGCAGGGCTGAATCAGCCCCAGCATTTT. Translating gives CASSYSAGLNQPQHF.

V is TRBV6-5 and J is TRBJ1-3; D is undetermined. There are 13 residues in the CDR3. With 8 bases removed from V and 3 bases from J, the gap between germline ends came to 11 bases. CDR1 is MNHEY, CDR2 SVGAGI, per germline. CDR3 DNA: TGTGCCAGCTCGGCAGCCCATGGAAACACCATATATTTT. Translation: CASSAAHGNTIYF.

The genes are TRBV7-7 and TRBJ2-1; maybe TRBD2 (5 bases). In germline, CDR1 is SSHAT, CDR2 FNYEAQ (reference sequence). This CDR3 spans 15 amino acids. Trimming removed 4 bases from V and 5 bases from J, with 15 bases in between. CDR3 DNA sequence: TGTGCCAGCAGCTCGACTACCACTTGGAACAATGAGCAGTTCTTC. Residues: CASSSTTTWNNEQFF. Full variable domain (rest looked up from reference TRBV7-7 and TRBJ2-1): GAGVSQSPRYKVTKRGQDVTLRCDPISSHATLYWYQQALGQGPEFLTYFNYEAQPDKSGLPSDRFSAERPEGSISTLTIQRTEQRDSAMYRCASSSTTTWNNEQFFGPGTRLTVL.

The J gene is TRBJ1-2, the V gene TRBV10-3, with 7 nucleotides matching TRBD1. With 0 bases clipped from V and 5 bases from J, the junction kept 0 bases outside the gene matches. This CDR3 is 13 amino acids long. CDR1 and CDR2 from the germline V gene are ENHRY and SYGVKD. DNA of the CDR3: TGTGCCATCAGTGAGTCGACAGGGTATGGCTACACCTTC. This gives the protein CAISESTGYGYTF.

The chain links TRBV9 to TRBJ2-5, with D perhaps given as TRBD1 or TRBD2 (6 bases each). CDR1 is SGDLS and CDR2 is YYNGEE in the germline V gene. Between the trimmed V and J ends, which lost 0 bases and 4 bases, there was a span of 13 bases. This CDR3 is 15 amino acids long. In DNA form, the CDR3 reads TGTGCCAGCAGCGTAGGGGGGGCGTTCGGAGAGACCCAGTACTTC. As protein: CASSVGGAFGETQYF.

In nucleotides, the CDR3 is TGTGCCAGTAGCCCGGGTCGGCAAGAGACCCAGTACTTC. Its protein is CASSPGRQETQYF. The V call is TRBV19, the J call TRBJ2-5, with D hard to call. Germline V gives CDR1 LNHDA, CDR2 SQIVND (reference sequence). Trimming removed 6 bases from V and 2 bases from J, with 10 bases in between. The CDR3 spans 13 residues.

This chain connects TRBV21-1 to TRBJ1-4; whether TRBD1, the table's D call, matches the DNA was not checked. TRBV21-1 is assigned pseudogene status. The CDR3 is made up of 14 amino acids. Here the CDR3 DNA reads TGTGCCAGCAGCCTGGACAGGGAGTACGAAAAACTGTTTTTT. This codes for CASSLDREYEKLFF.

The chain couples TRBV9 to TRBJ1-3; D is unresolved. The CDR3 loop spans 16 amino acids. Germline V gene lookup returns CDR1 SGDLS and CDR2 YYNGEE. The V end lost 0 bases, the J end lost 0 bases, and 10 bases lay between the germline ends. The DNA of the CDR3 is TGTGCCAGCAGCGTAGCTGCAGGCTACTCTGGAAACACCATATATTTT. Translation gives CASSVAAGYSGNTIYF.

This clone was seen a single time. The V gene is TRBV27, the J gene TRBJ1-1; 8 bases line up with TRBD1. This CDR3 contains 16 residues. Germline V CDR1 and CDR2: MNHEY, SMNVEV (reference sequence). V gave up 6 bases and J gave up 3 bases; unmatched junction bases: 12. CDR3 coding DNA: TGTGCCAGCAGCCCAGACAGGGGACATGAGGACACTGAAGCTTTCTTT. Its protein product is CASSPDRGHEDTEAFF.

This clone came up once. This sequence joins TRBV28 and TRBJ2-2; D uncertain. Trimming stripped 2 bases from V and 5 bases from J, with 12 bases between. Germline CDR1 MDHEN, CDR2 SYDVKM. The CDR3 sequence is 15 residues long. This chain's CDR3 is CASSLEVYGTGELFF. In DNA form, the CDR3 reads TGTGCCAGCAGTTTAGAGGTTTACGGGACCGGGGAGCTGTTTTTT.

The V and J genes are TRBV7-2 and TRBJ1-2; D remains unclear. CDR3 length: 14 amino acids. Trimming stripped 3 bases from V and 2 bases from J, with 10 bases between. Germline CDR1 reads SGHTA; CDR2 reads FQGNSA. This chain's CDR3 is CASSFGFLNYGYTF. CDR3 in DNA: TGTGCCAGCAGCTTTGGGTTCCTGAACTATGGCTACACCTTC.

The chain's CDR3 is CASSQVAGSNNEQFF. CDR3 nucleotides: TGTGCCAGCAGCCAAGTAGCCGGATCTAACAATGAGCAGTTCTTC. The V call is TRBV4-2, the J call TRBJ2-1; D remains unclear. Germline V gene sequence: CDR1 LGHNA, CDR2 YNFKEQ. The V gene lost 1 base and the J gene lost 5 bases, with 12 bases spanning the gap. The CDR3 has 15 residues.

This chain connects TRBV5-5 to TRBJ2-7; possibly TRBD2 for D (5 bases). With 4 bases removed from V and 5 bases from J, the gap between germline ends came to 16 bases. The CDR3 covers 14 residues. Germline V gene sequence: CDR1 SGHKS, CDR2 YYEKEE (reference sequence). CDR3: CASSQGLDGNEQYF. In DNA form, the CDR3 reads TGTGCCAGCAGCCAAGGACTGGATGGGAACGAGCAGTACTTC.

Here the CDR3 reads CASSLWRGETQYF. For the CDR3, the DNA is TGTGCCAGCAGTTTATGGAGGGGGGAGACCCAGTACTTC. The J gene is TRBJ2-5, the V gene TRBV27; the D gene could be TRBD1 or TRBD2 (6 bases each). CDR3 length: 13 amino acids. V gave up 1 base and J gave up 5 bases, with 8 bases separating them. Germline V gene lookup returns CDR1 MNHEY and CDR2 SMNVEV (reference sequence).

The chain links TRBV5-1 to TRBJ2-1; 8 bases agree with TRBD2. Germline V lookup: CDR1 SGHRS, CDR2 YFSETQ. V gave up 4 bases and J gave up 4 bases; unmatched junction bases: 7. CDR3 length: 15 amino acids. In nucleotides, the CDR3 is TGCGCCAGCAGCGTCCGGACTAGCACTTACAATGAGCAGTTCTTC. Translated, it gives CASSVRTSTYNEQFF.

As DNA, the CDR3 is TGTGCCTGGAGTGACAGCTCTGGAAACACCATATATTTT. Translating gives CAWSDSSGNTIYF. The chain combines TRBV30 with TRBJ1-3; D remains unclear. Germline V gene sequence: CDR1 GTSNPN, CDR2 SVGIG (reference sequence). Trimming stripped 1 base from V and 0 bases from J, with 4 bases between. This CDR3 region has 13 residues.

CDR3 in amino acids: CASSPMEGTDTQYF. DNA of the CDR3: TGTGCCAGCAGCCCCATGGAGGGCACAGATACGCAGTATTTT. The chain employs TRBV6-5 and TRBJ2-3, with D maybe TRBD2 (5 bases). The germline V and J ends were trimmed by 6 bases and 1 base, with 11 bases remaining between them. In germline, CDR1 is MNHEY, CDR2 SVGAGI. This CDR3 has 14 residues.

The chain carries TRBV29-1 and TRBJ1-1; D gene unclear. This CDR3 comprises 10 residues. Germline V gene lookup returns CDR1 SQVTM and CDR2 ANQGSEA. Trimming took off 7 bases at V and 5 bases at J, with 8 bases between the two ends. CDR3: CSGLGTEAFF. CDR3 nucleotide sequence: TGCAGCGGATTGGGAACTGAAGCTTTCTTT.

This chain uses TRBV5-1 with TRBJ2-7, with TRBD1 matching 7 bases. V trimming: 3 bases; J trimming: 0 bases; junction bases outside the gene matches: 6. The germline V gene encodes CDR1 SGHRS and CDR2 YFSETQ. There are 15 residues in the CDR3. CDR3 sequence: CASSSGDSLSYEQYF. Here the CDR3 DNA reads TGCGCCAGCAGCTCCGGGGACAGCCTCTCCTACGAGCAGTACTTC.

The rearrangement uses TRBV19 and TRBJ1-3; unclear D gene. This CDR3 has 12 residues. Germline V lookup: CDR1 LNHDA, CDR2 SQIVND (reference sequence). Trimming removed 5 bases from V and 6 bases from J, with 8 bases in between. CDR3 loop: CASSYEENTIYF. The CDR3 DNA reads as TGTGCCAGTAGTTACGAGGAAAACACCATATATTTT.

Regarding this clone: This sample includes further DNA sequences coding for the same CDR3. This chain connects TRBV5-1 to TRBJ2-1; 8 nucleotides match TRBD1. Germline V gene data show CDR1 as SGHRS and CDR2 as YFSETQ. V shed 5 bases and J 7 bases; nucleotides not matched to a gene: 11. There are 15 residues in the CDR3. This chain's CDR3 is CASRSAQGGRNEQFF. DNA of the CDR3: TGCGCCAGCAGAAGCGCACAGGGGGGTCGGAATGAGCAGTTCTTC. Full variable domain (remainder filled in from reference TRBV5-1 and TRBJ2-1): KAGVTQTPRYLIKTRGQQVTLSCSPISGHRSVSWYQQTPGQGLQFLFEYFSETQRNKGNFPGRFSGRQFSNSRSEMNVSTLELGDSALYLCASRSAQGGRNEQFFGPGTRLTVL.

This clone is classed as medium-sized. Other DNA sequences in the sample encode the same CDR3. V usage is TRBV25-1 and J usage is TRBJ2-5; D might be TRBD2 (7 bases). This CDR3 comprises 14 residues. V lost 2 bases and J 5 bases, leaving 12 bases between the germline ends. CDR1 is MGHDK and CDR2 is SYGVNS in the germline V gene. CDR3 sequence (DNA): TGTGCCAGCAGTGAAAGGGGGGGCAAGGAGACCCAGTACTTC. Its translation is CASSERGGKETQYF.

CDR3 sequence reads: CASTAGVSYEQYF. The CDR3 DNA reads TGTGCCAGCACGGCCGGGGTTTCCTACGAGCAGTACTTC. The chain employs TRBV2 and TRBJ2-7, with D possibly matching TRBD2 (5 bases). The CDR3 contains 13 residues. Germline CDR1 and CDR2: SNHLY and FYNNEI. Trimming took 7 bases from V and 1 from J, leaving 11 bases between them.

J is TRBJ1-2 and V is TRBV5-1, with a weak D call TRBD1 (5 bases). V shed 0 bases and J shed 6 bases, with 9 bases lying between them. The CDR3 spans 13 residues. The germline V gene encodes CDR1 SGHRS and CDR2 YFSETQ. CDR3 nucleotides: TGCGCCAGCAGCTTGGCTGGGGGGAATGGCTACACCTTC. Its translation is CASSLAGGNGYTF.

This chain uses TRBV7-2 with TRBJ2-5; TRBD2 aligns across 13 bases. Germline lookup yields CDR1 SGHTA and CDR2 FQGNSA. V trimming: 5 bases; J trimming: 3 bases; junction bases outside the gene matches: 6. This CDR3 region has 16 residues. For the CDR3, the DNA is TGTGCCAGCAGCCAGGGACTAGCGGGGACAAAAGAGACCCAGTACTTC. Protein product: CASSQGLAGTKETQYF.